What follows are 10 T cell receptor beta chains derived from one specimen sequenced in a study of blood T cell repertoires in COVID-19. Profiling relied on immunoSEQ multiplex PCR, and the TCRdb table lists in-frame clones only, not all of them. This table holds more than 90,000 clones, 70% to 90% found once. Sample: peripheral blood. These receptors were obtained from a man aged 60-69 years with acute or convalescent COVID-19.

CDR3 nucleotide sequence: TGTGCCAGCAGCGCGACGGGACTCCTCTACGAGCAGTACGTC. This translates into CASSATGLLYEQYV. The chain is built from TRBV11-3 and TRBJ2-7, with D maybe TRBD2 (6 bases). Germline values: CDR1 SGHNT, CDR2 YENEEA. V lost 5 bases and J 3 bases, leaving 14 bases between the germline ends. The CDR3 runs to 14 residues.

The rearrangement links TRBV19 to TRBJ2-1; 11 nucleotides match TRBD2. This CDR3 region has 14 residues. Germline CDR1 and CDR2: LNHDA and SQIVND (reference sequence). V lost 8 bases, J lost 9 bases, and 9 bases stayed unmatched. The CDR3 region is CASDSGRATGEQFF. The DNA for the CDR3 is TGTGCCAGTGATAGCGGGAGGGCCACCGGTGAGCAGTTCTTC.

The CDR3 sequence: CASSEGAAQIYEQYF. The CDR3 DNA reads TGTGCCAGCAGCGAAGGGGCAGCCCAGATCTACGAGCAGTACTTC. The chain couples TRBV7-6 to TRBJ2-7; a weak D match, TRBD1 (5 bases). V lost 5 bases to trimming and J lost 3 bases, with 17 bases between them. Germline lookup yields CDR1 SGHVS and CDR2 FNYEAQ. The CDR3 loop spans 15 amino acids.

The chain couples TRBV2 to TRBJ1-4, with a possible D match to TRBD1 (6 bases). The CDR3 spans 13 residues. The V end was cut by 9 bases, the J end by 8 bases, with 16 bases between. Germline CDR1 and CDR2: SNHLY and FYNNEI. The chain's CDR3 is CARRQVEQEKLFF. The DNA of the CDR3 is TGTGCCAGGAGACAGGTCGAGCAGGAAAAACTGTTTTTT.

The V and J genes are TRBV24-1 and TRBJ1-5; D ambiguous. V was trimmed by 3 bases and J by 3 bases, leaving 8 bases between them. The CDR3 loop spans 14 amino acids. Germline V gene data show CDR1 as KGHDR and CDR2 as SFDVKD. As DNA, the CDR3 is TGTGCCACCAGTGATGTGGCCACCAATCAGCCCCAGCATTTT. This gives the protein CATSDVATNQPQHF.

The chain uses TRBV30 and TRBJ1-2; D unclear. This CDR3 contains 12 residues. Germline V gives CDR1 GTSNPN, CDR2 SVGIG (reference sequence). Trimming removed 2 bases from V and 3 bases from J, with 7 bases in between. CDR3 sequence (DNA): TGTGCCTGGAGTCAGTCAGACTATGGCTACACCTTC. Residues: CAWSQSDYGYTF.

This chain connects TRBV7-2 to TRBJ2-7, with 7 bases that match TRBD2. V shed 1 base, J shed 4 bases, and the junction held 19 bases outside the gene matches. CDR3 size: 19 residues. Germline loops: CDR1 SGHTA, CDR2 FQGNSA. Here the CDR3 DNA reads TGTGCCAGCAGCTTAGAACAGAGTAGCGGGTTCCCCGGTCCTTACGAGCAGTACGTC. As protein: CASSLEQSSGFPGPYEQYV.

The chain links TRBV5-4 to TRBJ2-3; 7 bases are shared with TRBD2. The CDR3 consists of 16 residues. With 1 base clipped from V and 2 bases from J, the junction kept 7 bases outside the gene matches. The V gene's germline CDR1 is SGHNT and CDR2 YYREEE (reference sequence). The CDR3 region is CASSLRLAENTDTQYF. DNA of the CDR3: TGTGCCAGCAGCTTGAGGCTAGCGGAGAACACAGATACGCAGTATTTT.

The rearrangement joins TRBV18 to TRBJ1-1, with a possible D match to TRBD1 (6 bases). The germline gives CDR1 KGHSH, CDR2 LQKENI. V was pared by 3 bases and J by 1 base, with 12 bases between. The CDR3 loop spans 15 amino acids. The CDR3 here is CASSPRTDTNTEAFF. Written as DNA, the CDR3 is TGTGCCAGCTCACCGAGGACAGATACGAACACTGAAGCTTTCTTT.

The chain couples TRBV10-3 to TRBJ2-1; no reliable D call. The CDR3 is made up of 12 amino acids. The germline V gene encodes CDR1 ENHRY and CDR2 SYGVKD. Between the trimmed V and J ends, which lost 4 bases and 8 bases, there was a span of 9 bases. CDR3 residues: CAISGSDYEQFF. The CDR3 region has the DNA TGTGCCATCAGTGGTTCCGACTATGAGCAGTTCTTC.